The entry below gives a single TCR beta chain sequence along with its context. What it binds is unknown. PCR primers comprised 60 Vbeta and 13 Jbeta primers. Original methodology: Roughly 10 million shared chains were among approximately 87 million unique TCR beta chains counted in a later analysis. The table came from immunoSEQ multiplex PCR; TCRdb's copy has only in-frame clones and leaves some out. V, J and clone size are those of that table, while D and trimming were read from the DNA. In the table there are roughly 40,000 clones, about 47% of which are singletons. The entry originates in a study of cytomegalovirus exposure and HLA in healthy donors. Study-level results: Cytomegalovirus status was reportedly diagnosed by the classifier with high sensitivity and specificity. In an earlier analysis, productive rearrangement rates for most beta V segments clustered near 90% or 30%.

There are 13 residues in the CDR3. Trimming took 6 bases from V and 4 from J; bases not matched to a gene: 7. Germline V gives CDR1 SQVTM, CDR2 ANQGSEA. The genes are TRBV29-1 and TRBJ1-2; TRBD1 matches 8 bases. The sequence came from a human donor in good health. Input material: PBMCs. The CDR3 DNA reads as TGCAGCGTGGCCGACAGGGGAACCTATGGCTACACCTTC. It yields the protein CSVADRGTYGYTF.